A selection of T cell receptor beta chains follows, all from one sample in a study of graft-versus-host responses after intestinal transplantation. The method was immunoSEQ multiplex PCR; TCRdb's version includes in-frame clones alone and lacks a portion of them. This sample has 80,000 or so clones; around 92% occur once, and the top ten carry approximately 0.64%. The specimen was PBMCs, collected 98 days after intestinal transplantation. Source of these receptors: a human patient who received an intestinal transplant, so some T cells may come from the graft donor. Both conserved end residues are part of each CDR3. A D gene is named only where the DNA matches it firmly. Not all rows give a size; the values are once, few, many and, for expanded clones, a class.

V	J	D	size	CDR3	DNA
TRBV19	TRBJ1-2	.	few	CASSMSGINYGYTF	TGTGCCAGTAGTATGTCGGGAATTAACTATGGCTACACCTTC
TRBV7-8	TRBJ2-7	TRBD2	.	CASSFSIGTSGSYEQYF	TGTGCCAGCAGCTTTAGTATCGGGACTAGCGGGAGCTACGAGCAGTACTTC
TRBV5-6	TRBJ2-3	.	.	CASSFVLGPSTDTQYF	TGTGCCAGCAGCTTTGTTCTAGGGCCTAGCACAGATACGCAGTATTTT
TRBV7-9	TRBJ2-7	.	.	CASSLPTQSTGRVYEQYF	TGTGCCAGCAGCTTACCCACGCAATCGACAGGGAGGGTCTACGAGCAGTACTTC
TRBV11-3	TRBJ1-1	.	.	CASRRVLNTEAFF	TGTGCCAGCAGAAGGGTACTGAACACTGAAGCTTTCTTT
TRBV7-2	TRBJ2-7	.	.	CASSLKEYRTYEQYF	TGTGCCAGCAGCCTCAAGGAGTACAGGACCTACGAGCAGTACTTC
TRBV25-1	TRBJ2-4	.	.	CASRYSWTFIQYF	TGTGCCAGCCGCTATAGTTGGACCTTCATTCAGTACTTC
TRBV19	TRBJ1-2	TRBD1	.	CASSIWAGGENYGYTF	TGTGCCAGTAGTATATGGGCAGGGGGCGAGAACTATGGCTACACCTTC
TRBV30	TRBJ2-7	TRBD2	.	CAWIPGGPGYEQYF	TGTGCCTGGATCCCGGGGGGGCCTGGCTACGAGCAGTACTTC
TRBV10-3	TRBJ2-1	TRBD2	.	CAISEVSAGDNYNEQFF	TGTGCCATCAGTGAGGTTTCGGCGGGAGATAACTACAATGAGCAGTTCTTC
TRBV27	TRBJ2-3	TRBD2	.	CASSLAGGPGDTQYF	TGTGCCAGCAGTTTAGCGGGAGGGCCGGGGGATACGCAGTATTTT
TRBV6-5	TRBJ1-2	.	.	CASSYGGNGYTF	TGTGCCAGCAGTTACGGGGGGAATGGCTACACCTTC
TRBV21-1	TRBJ1-5	.	.	CASTRGRRSNQPQHF	TGTGCCAGCACGAGGGGGCGTCGTAGCAATCAGCCCCAGCATTTT
TRBV27	TRBJ2-1	TRBD2	.	CASSTTSAEQFF	TGTGCCAGCAGTACCACTAGCGCTGAGCAGTTCTTC
TRBV6-1	TRBJ2-7	TRBD1	few	CASKFDGTGGYEQYF	TGTGCCAGCAAGTTCGATGGGACAGGCGGTTACGAGCAGTACTTC
TRBV4-1	TRBJ2-3	.	.	CASSQDRSTDTQYF	TGCGCCAGCAGCCAAGATAGGTCCACAGATACGCAGTATTTT
TRBV18	TRBJ2-5	.	.	CASSTTSERWETQYF	TGTGCCAGCTCTACGACTAGTGAGAGGTGGGAGACCCAGTACTTC
TRBV12-1	TRBJ1-2	.	.	CASSFVRGQGCGYTF	TGTGCCAGCAGCTTTGTAAGGGGACAGGGTTGTGGCTACACCTTC
TRBV6-1	TRBJ2-5	TRBD2	.	CASSGLAGPGETQYF	TGTGCCAGCAGTGGCTTAGCGGGGCCCGGGGAGACCCAGTACTTC
TRBV29-1	TRBJ1-1	.	.	CSVEGRDISLNTEAFF	TGCAGCGTTGAGGGGAGGGACATTTCCCTGAACACTGAAGCTTTCTTT
TRBV29-1	TRBJ2-7	.	.	CSVQDILSYEQYF	TGCAGCGTTCAGGACATTCTCTCCTACGAGCAGTACTTC
TRBV12-5	TRBJ2-7	.	.	CASGLVQYEQYF	TGTGCTAGTGGTTTGGTACAATACGAGCAGTACTTC
TRBV4-1	TRBJ2-7	.	.	CASSQEWNAETYEQYF	TGCGCCAGCAGCCAAGAATGGAACGCAGAAACCTACGAGCAGTACTTC
TRBV4-1	TRBJ2-7	TRBD2	.	CASSQDGHPSGASYEQYF	TGCGCCAGCAGCCAAGACGGACACCCCAGCGGGGCATCCTACGAGCAGTACTTC
TRBV2	TRBJ2-3	TRBD2	.	CASSERTSGGGPSTDTQYF	TGTGCCAGCAGTGAAAGGACTAGCGGGGGGGGCCCTAGCACAGATACGCAGTATTTT
TRBV6-5	TRBJ2-1	.	.	CASSVTVVDEQFF	TGTGCCAGCAGTGTAACGGTAGTAGATGAGCAGTTCTTC
TRBV7-2	TRBJ1-1	.	.	CASPKIRGTEAFF	TGTGCCAGCCCTAAGATACGGGGTACTGAAGCTTTCTTT
TRBV5-1	TRBJ2-2	TRBD1	.	CASSGTQGAGELFF	TGCGCCAGCAGCGGAACACAGGGGGCCGGGGAGCTGTTTTTT
TRBV9	TRBJ1-3	TRBD1	.	CASSVEAGGNIIYF	TGTGCCAGCAGCGTAGAGGCAGGGGGAAACATCATATATTTT
TRBV5-1	TRBJ2-3	.	.	CASSPVSLTDTQYF	TGCGCCAGCAGCCCTGTCAGTCTCACAGATACGCAGTATTTT
TRBV6-5	TRBJ2-7	.	.	CASSQPQSEQYF	TGTGCCAGCAGCCAGCCTCAATCCGAGCAGTACTTC
TRBV15	TRBJ2-7	.	.	CATSRLMDNSEQYF	TGTGCCACCAGCAGATTAATGGACAATAGCGAGCAGTACTTC
TRBV9	TRBJ2-7	TRBD2	once	CASSEGRDLSYEQYF	TGTGCCAGCAGCGAAGGGAGGGACCTATCCTACGAGCAGTACTTC
TRBV30	TRBJ2-7	TRBD2	.	CAWSVAGDSYEQYF	TGTGCCTGGAGTGTTGCGGGAGATAGCTACGAGCAGTACTTC
TRBV4-1	TRBJ1-4	.	.	CASSPWDASNEKLFF	TGTGCCAGCAGCCCATGGGACGCCTCTAATGAAAAACTGTTTTTT
TRBV2	TRBJ2-7	TRBD2	.	CASSGYPSSGGSWEQYF	TGTGCCAGCAGTGGATATCCTTCTAGCGGGGGGTCTTGGGAGCAGTACTTC
TRBV5-1	TRBJ2-7	TRBD2	.	CASSLVLAGGPYEQYF	TGCGCCAGCAGCTTGGTGTTAGCGGGGGGTCCCTACGAGCAGTACTTC
TRBV5-4	TRBJ2-1	.	.	CASSLVGLNEQFF	TGTGCCAGCAGCTTGGTAGGGCTCAATGAGCAGTTCTTC
TRBV18	TRBJ1-1	.	.	CASSQQNTEAFF	TGTGCCAGCTCCCAACAAAACACTGAAGCTTTCTTT
TRBV6-5	TRBJ2-7	.	.	CASSYSPGAYEQYF	TGTGCCAGCAGTTACTCTCCGGGAGCCTACGAGCAGTACTTC
TRBV2	TRBJ2-5	.	.	CASSGRRGRETQYF	TGTGCCAGCAGTGGAAGGAGGGGCAGGGAGACCCAGTACTTC